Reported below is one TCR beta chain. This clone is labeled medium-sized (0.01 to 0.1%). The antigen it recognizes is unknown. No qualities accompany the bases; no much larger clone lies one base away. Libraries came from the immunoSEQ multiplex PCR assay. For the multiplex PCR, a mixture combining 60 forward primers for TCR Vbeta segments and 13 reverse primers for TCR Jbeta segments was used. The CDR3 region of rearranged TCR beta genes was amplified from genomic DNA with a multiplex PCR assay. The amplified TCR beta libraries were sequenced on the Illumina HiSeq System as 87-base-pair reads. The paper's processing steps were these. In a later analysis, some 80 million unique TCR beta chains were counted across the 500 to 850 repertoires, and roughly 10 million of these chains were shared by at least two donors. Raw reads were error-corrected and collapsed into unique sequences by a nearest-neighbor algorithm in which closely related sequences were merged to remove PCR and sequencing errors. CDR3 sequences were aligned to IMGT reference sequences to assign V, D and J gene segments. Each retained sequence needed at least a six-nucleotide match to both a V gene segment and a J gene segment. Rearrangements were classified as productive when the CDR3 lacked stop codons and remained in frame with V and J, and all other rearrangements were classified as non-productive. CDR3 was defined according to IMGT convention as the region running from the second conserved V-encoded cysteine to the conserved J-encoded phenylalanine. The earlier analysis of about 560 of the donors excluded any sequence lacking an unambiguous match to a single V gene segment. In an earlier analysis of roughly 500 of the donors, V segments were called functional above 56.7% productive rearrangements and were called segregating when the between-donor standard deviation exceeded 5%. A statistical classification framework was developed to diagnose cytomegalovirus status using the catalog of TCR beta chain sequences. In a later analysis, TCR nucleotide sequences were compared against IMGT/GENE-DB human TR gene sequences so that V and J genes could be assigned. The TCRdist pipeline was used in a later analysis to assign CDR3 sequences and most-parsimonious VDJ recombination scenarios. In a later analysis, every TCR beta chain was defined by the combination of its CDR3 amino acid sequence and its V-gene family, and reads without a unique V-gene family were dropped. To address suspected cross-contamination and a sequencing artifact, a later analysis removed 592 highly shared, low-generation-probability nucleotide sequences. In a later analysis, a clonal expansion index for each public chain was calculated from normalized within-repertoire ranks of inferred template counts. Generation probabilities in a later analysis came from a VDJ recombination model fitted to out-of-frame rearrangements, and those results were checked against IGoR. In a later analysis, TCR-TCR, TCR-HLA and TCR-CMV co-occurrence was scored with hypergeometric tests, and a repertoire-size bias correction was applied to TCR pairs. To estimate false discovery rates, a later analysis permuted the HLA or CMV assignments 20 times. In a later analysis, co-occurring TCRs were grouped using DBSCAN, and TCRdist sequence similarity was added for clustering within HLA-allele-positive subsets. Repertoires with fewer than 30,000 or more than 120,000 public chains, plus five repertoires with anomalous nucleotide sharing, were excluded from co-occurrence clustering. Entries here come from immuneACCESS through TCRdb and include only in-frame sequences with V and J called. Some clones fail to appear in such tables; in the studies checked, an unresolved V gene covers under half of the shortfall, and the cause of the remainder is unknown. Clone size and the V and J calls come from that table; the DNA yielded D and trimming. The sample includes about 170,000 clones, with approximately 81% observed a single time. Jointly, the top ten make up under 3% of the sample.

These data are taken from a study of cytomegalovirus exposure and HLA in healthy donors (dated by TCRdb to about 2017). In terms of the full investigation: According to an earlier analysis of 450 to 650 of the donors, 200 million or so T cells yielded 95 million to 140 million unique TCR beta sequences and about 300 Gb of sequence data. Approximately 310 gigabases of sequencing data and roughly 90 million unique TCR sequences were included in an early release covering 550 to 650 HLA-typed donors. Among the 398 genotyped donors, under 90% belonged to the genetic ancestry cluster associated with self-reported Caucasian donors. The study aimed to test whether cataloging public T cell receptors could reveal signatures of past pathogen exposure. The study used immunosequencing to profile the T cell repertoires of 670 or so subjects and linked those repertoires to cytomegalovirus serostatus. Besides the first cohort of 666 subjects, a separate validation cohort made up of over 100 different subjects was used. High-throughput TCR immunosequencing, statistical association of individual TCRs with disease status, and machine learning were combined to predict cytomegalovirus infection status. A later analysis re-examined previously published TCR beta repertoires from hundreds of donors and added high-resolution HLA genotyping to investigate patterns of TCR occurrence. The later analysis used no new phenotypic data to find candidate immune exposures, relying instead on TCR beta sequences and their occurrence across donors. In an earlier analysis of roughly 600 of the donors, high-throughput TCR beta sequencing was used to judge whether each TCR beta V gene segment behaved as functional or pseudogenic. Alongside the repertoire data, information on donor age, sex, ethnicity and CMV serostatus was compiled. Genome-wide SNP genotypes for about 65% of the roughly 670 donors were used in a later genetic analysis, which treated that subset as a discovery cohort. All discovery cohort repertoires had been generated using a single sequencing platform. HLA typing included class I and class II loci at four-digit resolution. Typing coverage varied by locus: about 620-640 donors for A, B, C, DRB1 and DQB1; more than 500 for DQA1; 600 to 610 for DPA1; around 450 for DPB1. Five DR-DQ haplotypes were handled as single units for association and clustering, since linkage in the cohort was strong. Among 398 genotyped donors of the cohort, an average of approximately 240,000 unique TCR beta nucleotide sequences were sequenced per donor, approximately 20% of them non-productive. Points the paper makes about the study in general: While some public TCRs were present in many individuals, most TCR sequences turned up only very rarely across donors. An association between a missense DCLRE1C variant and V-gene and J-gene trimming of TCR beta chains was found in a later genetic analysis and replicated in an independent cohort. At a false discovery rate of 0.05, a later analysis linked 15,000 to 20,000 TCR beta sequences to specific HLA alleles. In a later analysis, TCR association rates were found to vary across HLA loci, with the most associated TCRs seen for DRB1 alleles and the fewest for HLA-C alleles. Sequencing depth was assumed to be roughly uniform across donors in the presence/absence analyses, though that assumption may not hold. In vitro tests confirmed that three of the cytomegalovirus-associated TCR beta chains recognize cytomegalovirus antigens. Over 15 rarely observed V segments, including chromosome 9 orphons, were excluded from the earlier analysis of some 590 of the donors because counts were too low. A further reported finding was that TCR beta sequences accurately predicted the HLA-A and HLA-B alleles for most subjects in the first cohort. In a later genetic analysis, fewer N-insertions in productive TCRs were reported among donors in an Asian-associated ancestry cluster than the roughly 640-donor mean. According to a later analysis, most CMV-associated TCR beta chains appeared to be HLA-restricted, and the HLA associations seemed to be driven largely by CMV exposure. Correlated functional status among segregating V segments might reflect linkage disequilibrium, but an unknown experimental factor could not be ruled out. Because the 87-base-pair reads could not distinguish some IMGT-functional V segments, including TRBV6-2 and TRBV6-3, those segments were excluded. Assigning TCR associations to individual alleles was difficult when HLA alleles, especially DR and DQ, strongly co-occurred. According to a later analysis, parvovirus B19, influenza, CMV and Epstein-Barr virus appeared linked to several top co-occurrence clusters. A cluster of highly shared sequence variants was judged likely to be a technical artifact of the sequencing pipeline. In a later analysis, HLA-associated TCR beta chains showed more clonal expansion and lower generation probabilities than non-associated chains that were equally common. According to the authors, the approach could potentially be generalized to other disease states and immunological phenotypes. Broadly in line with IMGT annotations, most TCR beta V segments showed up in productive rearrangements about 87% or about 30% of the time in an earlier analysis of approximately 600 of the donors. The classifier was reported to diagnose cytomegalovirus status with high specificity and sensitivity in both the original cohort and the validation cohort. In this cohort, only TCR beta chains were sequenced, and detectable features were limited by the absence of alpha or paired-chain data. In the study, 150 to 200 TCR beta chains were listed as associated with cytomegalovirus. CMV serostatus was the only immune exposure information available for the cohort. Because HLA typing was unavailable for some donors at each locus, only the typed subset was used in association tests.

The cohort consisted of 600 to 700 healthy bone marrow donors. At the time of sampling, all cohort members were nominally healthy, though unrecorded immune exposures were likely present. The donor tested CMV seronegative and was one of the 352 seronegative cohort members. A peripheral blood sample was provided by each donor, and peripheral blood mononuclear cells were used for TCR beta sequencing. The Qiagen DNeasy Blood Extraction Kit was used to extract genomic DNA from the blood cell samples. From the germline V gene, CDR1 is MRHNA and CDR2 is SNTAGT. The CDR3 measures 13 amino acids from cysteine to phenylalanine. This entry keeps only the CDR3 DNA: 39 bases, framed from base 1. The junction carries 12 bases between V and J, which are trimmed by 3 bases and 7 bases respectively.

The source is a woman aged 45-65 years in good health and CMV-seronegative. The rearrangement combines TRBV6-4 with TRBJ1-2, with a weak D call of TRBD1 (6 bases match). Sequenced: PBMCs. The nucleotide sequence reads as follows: TGTGCCAGCAGTGAATCAGGACAGTTTGGCTACACCTTC. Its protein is CASSESGQFGYTF.